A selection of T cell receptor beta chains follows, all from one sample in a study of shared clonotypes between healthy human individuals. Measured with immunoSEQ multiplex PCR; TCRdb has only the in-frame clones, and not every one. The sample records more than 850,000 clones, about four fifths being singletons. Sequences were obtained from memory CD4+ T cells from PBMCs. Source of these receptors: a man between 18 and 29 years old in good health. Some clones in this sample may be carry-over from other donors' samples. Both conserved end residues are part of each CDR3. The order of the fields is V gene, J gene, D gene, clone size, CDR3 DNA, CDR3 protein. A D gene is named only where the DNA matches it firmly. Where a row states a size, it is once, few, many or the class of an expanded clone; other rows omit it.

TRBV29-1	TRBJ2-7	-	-	TGCAGCGTTGGGCGGGACCGCGAGCAGTACTTC	CSVGRDREQYF
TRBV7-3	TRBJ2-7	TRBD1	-	TGTGCCAGCAGCCCAGGGGGCCGAGGCTACGAGCAGTACTTC	CASSPGGRGYEQYF
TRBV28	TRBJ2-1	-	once	TGTGCCAGCTGGGCTAATGGGGCTGAGCAGTTCTTC	CASWANGAEQFF
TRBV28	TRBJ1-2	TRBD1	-	TGTGCCAGCAGTTTATTTGGGCCCAAGGGGGCCGGCTATGGCTACACCTTC	CASSLFGPKGAGYGYTF
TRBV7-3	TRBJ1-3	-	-	TGTGCCAGCAGCTTAAGAGGGGCTGGAAACACCATATATTTT	CASSLRGAGNTIYF
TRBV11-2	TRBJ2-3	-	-	TGTGCCAGCAACTTGGAGGGATTAGATACGCAGTATTTT	CASNLEGLDTQYF
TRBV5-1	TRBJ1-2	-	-	TGCGCCAGCAGTCGGAACAGGGATGGCTACACCTTC	CASSRNRDGYTF
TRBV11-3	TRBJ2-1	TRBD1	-	TGTGCCAGCAGCTTAGACGCGACAGGGGTACAAAATGAGCAGTTCTTC	CASSLDATGVQNEQFF
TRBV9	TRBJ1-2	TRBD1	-	TGTGCCAGCAGCGCCGGGACAGGGAGCTATGGCTACACCTTC	CASSAGTGSYGYTF
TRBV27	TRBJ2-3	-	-	TGTGCCAGCAGCACGGTCCAGGGACCAGATACGCAGTATTTT	CASSTVQGPDTQYF
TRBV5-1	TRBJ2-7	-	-	TGCGCCAGCAGCCCCGGGGCCACACCAATGGGATACGAGCAGTACTTC	CASSPGATPMGYEQYF
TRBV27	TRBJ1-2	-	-	TGTGCCAGCAGATCGGACAGACACTATGGCTACACCTTC	CASRSDRHYGYTF
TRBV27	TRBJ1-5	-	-	TGTGCCAGCAGACCCCGCGGGCAGGGCGTGAGAGGGGCCCAGCATTTT	CASRPRGQGVRGAQHF
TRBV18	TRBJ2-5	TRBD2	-	TGTGCCAGCTCAGCCGCTGAGCGGGGTAGAGAGGCCCAGTACTTC	CASSAAERGREAQYF
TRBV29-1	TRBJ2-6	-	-	TGCAGCGTTGAAGGAGGATCTGGGGCCAACGTCCTGACTTTC	CSVEGGSGANVLTF
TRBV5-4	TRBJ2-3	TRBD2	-	TGTGCCAGCAGCTTGGGACTAGCGGGAGCGGATACGCAGTATTTT	CASSLGLAGADTQYF
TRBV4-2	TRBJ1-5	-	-	TGTGCCAGCGCCCCGGACAGCGGGCAAGGCCAGCCCCAGCATTTT	CASAPDSGQGQPQHF
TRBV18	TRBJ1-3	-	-	TGTGCCAGCTCACCCAATGCCCTAAGCTCTGGAAACACCATATATTTT	CASSPNALSSGNTIYF
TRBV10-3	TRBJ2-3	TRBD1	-	TGTGCCACCCGGAGGGGGACAGGGGGGGGTACGCAGTATTTT	CATRRGTGGGTQYF
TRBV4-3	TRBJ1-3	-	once	TGCGCCAGCAGCCAAGATTTCACAGTCTCTGGAAACACCATATATTTT	CASSQDFTVSGNTIYF
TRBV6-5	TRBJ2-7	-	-	TGTGCCAGCAGACGGGACCCGGGAGACGAGCAGTACTTC	CASRRDPGDEQYF
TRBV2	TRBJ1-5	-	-	TGTGCCAGCAAACCGAAGGAAGGGGGTAATCAGCCCCAGCATTTT	CASKPKEGGNQPQHF
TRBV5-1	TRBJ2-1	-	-	TGCGCCAGCAGCCCAGACCCCAGCTCCAATGAGCAGTTCTTC	CASSPDPSSNEQFF
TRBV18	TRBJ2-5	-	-	TGTGCCAGCTCCGGCAGACCCGGAGAGACCCAGTACTTC	CASSGRPGETQYF
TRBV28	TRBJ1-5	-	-	TGTGCCAGCAGTCGGACACGGAGCAATCAGCCCCAGCATTTT	CASSRTRSNQPQHF
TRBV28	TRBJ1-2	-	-	TGTGCCACTCCCCAGGGACTCACCGGGCCCCAGAGTGGCTACACCTTC	CATPQGLTGPQSGYTF
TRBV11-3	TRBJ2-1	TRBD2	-	TGTGCCAGCAGCCCTGACAGCGGGAGGACGGATGAGCAGTTCTTC	CASSPDSGRTDEQFF
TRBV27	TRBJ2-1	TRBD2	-	TGTGCCAGCAGTTCGCAGCGGGATCGAAGGCAGTTCTTC	CASSSQRDRRQFF